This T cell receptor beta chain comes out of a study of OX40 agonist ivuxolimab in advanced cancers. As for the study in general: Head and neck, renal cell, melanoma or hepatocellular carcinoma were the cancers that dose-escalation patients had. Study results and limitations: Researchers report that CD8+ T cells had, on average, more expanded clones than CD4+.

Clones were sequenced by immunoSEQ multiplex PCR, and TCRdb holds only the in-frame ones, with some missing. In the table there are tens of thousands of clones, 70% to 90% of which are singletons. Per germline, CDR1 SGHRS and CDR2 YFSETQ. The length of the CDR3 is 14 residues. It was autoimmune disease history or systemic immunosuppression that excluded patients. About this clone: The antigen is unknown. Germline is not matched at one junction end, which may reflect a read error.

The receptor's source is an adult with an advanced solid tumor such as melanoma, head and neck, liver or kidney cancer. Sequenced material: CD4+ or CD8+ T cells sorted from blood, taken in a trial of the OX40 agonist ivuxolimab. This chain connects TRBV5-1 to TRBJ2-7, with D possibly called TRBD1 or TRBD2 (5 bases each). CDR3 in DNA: TGCGCCAGCACCTTGGGGGACGTTACCTACGAGCAGTACTTC. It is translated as CASTLGDVTYEQYF. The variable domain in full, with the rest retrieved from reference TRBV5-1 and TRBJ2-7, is KAGVTQTPRYLIKTRGQQVTLSCSPISGHRSVSWYQQTPGQGLQFLFEYFSETQRNKGNFPGRFSGRQFSNSRSEMNVSTLELGDSALYLCASTLGDVTYEQYFGPGTRLTVT.